Below are 25 T cell receptor beta chains sequenced from a single sample in a study of cytomegalovirus exposure and HLA in healthy donors. The PCR ran on 60 Vbeta and 13 Jbeta primers. TCRdb's table, derived via immunoSEQ multiplex PCR, lists solely in-frame clones and lacks some. Among tens of thousands of clones listed, roughly three quarters were seen once. The sequenced material came from PBMCs. The receptors here all came from a woman between 40 and 55 years old in good health and CMV-seropositive.

The gene calls are TRBV7-9 and TRBJ2-7; D call uncertain. The CDR3 loop spans 13 amino acids. V dropped 3 bases and J dropped 2 bases, with 8 bases sitting between them. The germline V gene has CDR1 SEHNR and CDR2 FQNEAQ (reference sequence). CDR3 DNA sequence: TGTGCCAGCAGCTTGACGGAGACCTACGAGCAGTACTTC. Its protein is CASSLTETYEQYF.

There are a few counts of this clone. The V gene is TRBV7-2, the J gene TRBJ2-3; D remains ambiguous. Looked up from germline, CDR1 is SGHTA and CDR2 is FQGNSA. The CDR3 loop spans 12 amino acids. V was shortened by 4 bases and J by 0 bases, with 2 bases between the two germline ends. The CDR3 loop reads CASSSSTDTQYF. The CDR3 nucleotides read TGTGCCAGCAGCTCTAGCACAGATACGCAGTATTTT.

The chain is built from TRBV6-1 and TRBJ1-2; 9 bases map to TRBD1. The CDR3 is 13 amino acids. The germline gives CDR1 MNHNS, CDR2 SASEGT. V lost 6 bases and J lost 8; bases outside the gene matches: 7. The CDR3 reads CASSPGTGSGYTF. CDR3 bases: TGTGCCAGCAGCCCCGGGACAGGGTCGGGCTACACCTTC.

This clone appeared a single time. Other DNA sequences from this sample encode an identical CDR3 as well. The chain is built from TRBV2 and TRBJ1-2; D is unresolved. Germline V lookup: CDR1 SNHLY, CDR2 FYNNEI. Trimming cost V 6 bases and J 5 bases, with 10 bases left between them. The CDR3 consists of 12 residues. The CDR3 loop reads CASSLDSYGYTF. CDR3 bases: TGTGCCAGCAGCTTAGATTCATATGGCTACACCTTC. Using reference TRBV2 and TRBJ1-2 for the parts outside the CDR3, the full variable domain is EPEVTQTPSHQVTQMGQEVILRCVPISNHLYFYWYRQILGQKVEFLVSFYNNEISEKSEIFDDQFSVERPDGSNFTLKIRSTKLEDSAMYFCASSLDSYGYTFGSGTRLTVV.

The rearrangement links TRBV2 to TRBJ2-6; 7 bases are shared with TRBD2. Per germline, CDR1 SNHLY and CDR2 FYNNEI. The trim removed 8 bases at V and 2 bases at J, leaving 3 bases unmatched. The CDR3 covers 14 residues. For the CDR3, the DNA is TGTGCCAGCGATCGGGAGGCTGGGGCCAACGTCCTGACTTTC. Translated: CASDREAGANVLTF.

The rearrangement uses TRBV2 and TRBJ2-2; 9 positions agree with TRBD1. CDR1 and CDR2 from the germline V gene are SNHLY and FYNNEI. The CDR3 has 15 residues. Unmatched junction bases numbered 7, after V lost 6 bases and J lost 5 bases. The CDR3 loop is CASRPGTGRTGELFF. The CDR3, as DNA: TGTGCCAGCAGACCCGGGACAGGGCGGACCGGGGAGCTGTTTTTT.

The chain uses TRBV7-9 and TRBJ2-3; D possibly uses TRBD1 or TRBD2 (5 bases each). V was pared by 5 bases and J by 5 bases, with 26 bases between. CDR1 and CDR2 from the germline V gene are SEHNR and FQNEAQ (reference sequence). CDR3 length: 18 residues. The CDR3 reads CASSIDSGRFLHVDTQYF. The DNA for the CDR3 is TGTGCCAGCAGCATAGACAGCGGCCGGTTCCTACACGTAGATACGCAGTATTTT.

This chain connects TRBV5-4 to TRBJ2-1; weak D call: TRBD1 (6 bases). The V gene lost 4 bases and the J gene lost 3 bases, with 11 bases spanning the gap. This CDR3 contains 14 residues. The germline V gene encodes CDR1 SGHNT and CDR2 YYREEE (reference sequence). The CDR3: CASSDRTYYNEQFF. The CDR3 DNA sequence: TGTGCCAGCAGCGACAGGACTTACTACAATGAGCAGTTCTTC.

This clone was observed a few times. This chain links TRBV6-1 with TRBJ1-6; the D gene is possibly TRBD1 (5 bases). This CDR3 is built from 13 residues. Trimming stripped 5 bases from V and 10 bases from J, with 12 bases between. The germline gives CDR1 MNHNS, CDR2 SASEGT. CDR3 sequence reads: CASSNYQGSPLHF. In DNA form, the CDR3 reads TGTGCCAGCAGTAATTACCAGGGCTCACCCCTCCACTTT.

For the CDR3, the DNA is TGTGCCAGCAGCTTTATGACAGGACAGAACACTGAAGCTTTCTTT. The encoded protein is CASSFMTGQNTEAFF. This chain uses TRBV11-2 with TRBJ1-1, with D tentatively TRBD1 (6 bases). There are 15 residues in the CDR3. V was trimmed by 3 bases and J by 1 base, leaving 12 bases between them. The V gene's germline CDR1 is SGHAT and CDR2 FQNNGV.

The chain is built from TRBV29-1 and TRBJ2-5; D is perhaps TRBD2 (6 bases). The CDR3 is 13 amino acids. The germline V gene has CDR1 SQVTM and CDR2 ANQGSEA. Trimming pared 3 bases from V and 5 bases from J, leaving 13 bases between. The chain's CDR3 is CSVDSGRSETQYF. The CDR3 bases are TGCAGCGTTGATTCAGGGAGGTCGGAGACCCAGTACTTC. Full variable domain (outside the CDR3, taken from reference TRBV29-1 and TRBJ2-5): SAVISQKPSRDICQRGTSLTIQCQVDSQVTMMFWYRQQPGQSLTLIATANQGSEATYESGFVIDKFPISRPNLTFSTLTVSNMSPEDSSIYLCSVDSGRSETQYFGPGTRLLVL.

This clone was seen many times. The rearrangement links TRBV10-3 to TRBJ2-7, with no clear D. The CDR3 has 17 residues. Between the trimmed V and J ends, which lost 0 bases and 2 bases, there was a span of 17 bases. Germline loops: CDR1 ENHRY, CDR2 SYGVKD. CDR3 coding DNA: TGTGCCATCAGTGAGTCGCTAGGTAGCAGCGAACCCTACGAGCAGTACTTC. Translation: CAISESLGSSEPYEQYF.

This clone was counted between two and nine times. Here the CDR3 reads CASSVAGGGKETQYF. The CDR3 bases are TGTGCCAGCAGCGTAGCAGGCGGGGGGAAAGAGACCCAGTACTTC. The J gene is TRBJ2-5, the V gene TRBV9, with 8 bases lining up with TRBD2. Trimming took 0 bases from V and 3 from J; bases not matched to a gene: 4. The CDR3 runs to 15 residues. Germline V gene sequence: CDR1 SGDLS, CDR2 YYNGEE.

The sample holds a few counts of this clone. V gene TRBV5-1 combines with J gene TRBJ1-2; TRBD1 matches 9 bases. Germline CDR1 SGHRS, CDR2 YFSETQ. The CDR3 extends over 14 amino acids. With V trimmed by 4 bases and J by 10 bases, 11 bases remained unmatched. The CDR3 loop reads CASSPDGTGLFYTF. The CDR3, as DNA: TGCGCCAGCAGCCCAGACGGGACAGGGCTGTTCTACACCTTC.

This clone has a single count. The chain has TRBV2 and TRBJ1-4; weak D call: TRBD1 (6 bases). The CDR3 extends over 13 amino acids. Germline CDR1 and CDR2: SNHLY and FYNNEI. V dropped 8 bases and J dropped 8 bases, with 15 bases sitting between them. The DNA for the CDR3 is TGTGCCAGCCAGACAGGTCCAAGGGAAAAACTGTTTTTT. The encoded protein is CASQTGPREKLFF.

This chain joins TRBV5-1 and TRBJ1-2, with 8 bases aligning to TRBD1. Trimming cost V 3 bases and J 5 bases; bases outside gene matches: 6. The CDR3 is 14 amino acids. CDR1 SGHRS and CDR2 YFSETQ come from the germline V gene. The CDR3 protein is CASSSEWDRYGYTF. In DNA, the CDR3 is TGCGCCAGCAGCTCCGAGTGGGACAGGTATGGCTACACCTTC.

This sequence joins TRBV25-1 and TRBJ2-5; D gene ambiguous. This CDR3 region has 15 residues. The germline V and J ends were trimmed by 0 bases and 0 bases, with 8 bases remaining between them. The V gene's germline CDR1 is MGHDK and CDR2 SYGVNS. The CDR3 is CASSEYMGYQETQYF. CDR3 bases: TGTGCCAGCAGTGAATATATGGGCTACCAAGAGACCCAGTACTTC.

This sequence joins TRBV2 and TRBJ1-1; D not resolved. V lost 4 bases and J lost 2, with 8 bases in between. Germline CDR1 reads SNHLY; CDR2 reads FYNNEI. The CDR3 sequence is 13 residues long. CDR3: CASSVDSNTEAFF. The CDR3 nucleotides are TGTGCCAGCAGTGTAGACTCAAACACTGAAGCTTTCTTT.

The chain joins TRBV11-3 to TRBJ2-2; 7 bases align to TRBD1. The CDR3 runs 15 residues. Germline loops: CDR1 SGHNT, CDR2 YENEEA. The V and J ends lost 5 bases and 5 bases, in that order; junction bases with no gene match: 8. The CDR3 is CASSRTGVGTGELFF. DNA of the CDR3: TGTGCCAGCAGCCGTACAGGGGTTGGGACCGGGGAGCTGTTTTTT. Drawing the rest from reference TRBV11-3 and TRBJ2-2, the complete variable domain is EAGVVQSPRYKIIEKKQPVAFWCNPISGHNTLYWYLQNLGQGPELLIRYENEEAVDDSQLPKDRFSAERLKGVDSTLKIQPAELGDSAVYLCASSRTGVGTGELFFGEGSRLTVL.

This chain connects TRBV6-1 to TRBJ1-2, with 9 positions matching TRBD1. Germline trimming cut 6 bases from V and 4 bases from J; bases unmatched to any gene: 3. This CDR3 contains 13 residues. Germline CDR1 is MNHNS and CDR2 is SASEGT. The CDR3 coding sequence is TGTGCCAGCAGGGACAGGGGAAGCTATGGCTACACCTTC. Translation: CASRDRGSYGYTF.

This clone is a singleton in its sample. J is TRBJ2-3 and V is TRBV29-1; TRBD2 aligns across 10 bases. Trimming took 4 bases from V and 0 from J; bases not matched to a gene: 4. Germline CDR1 SQVTM, CDR2 ANQGSEA. The CDR3 is made up of 15 amino acids. The CDR3 DNA is TGCAGCGTTGGTCTAGCGGGGGCTAGCACAGATACGCAGTATTTT. Translation: CSVGLAGASTDTQYF.

The CDR3 DNA reads TGCGCCAGCAATGTAGCGGGGGCACAAGAGACCCAGTACTTC. Translating it yields CASNVAGAQETQYF. The V and J genes are TRBV5-1 and TRBJ2-5; TRBD2 matches 9 bases. The CDR3 totals 14 residues. Germline V gene sequence: CDR1 SGHRS, CDR2 YFSETQ. J lost 2 bases, V lost 6 bases, and 5 bases had no gene match.

The rearrangement links TRBV6-5 to TRBJ2-7, with D possibly matching TRBD1 (5 bases). The V end lost 4 bases, the J end lost 7 bases, and 20 bases lay between the germline ends. This CDR3 region has 15 residues. Germline loops: CDR1 MNHEY, CDR2 SVGAGI. The CDR3 DNA is TGTGCCAGCAGTTTCAGGGCAGGGTTCATGCGGGAGCAGTACTTC. It codes for CASSFRAGFMREQYF.

The chain has TRBV30 and TRBJ1-1, with D possibly matching TRBD1 (5 bases). Germline-derived CDR1 and CDR2 are GTSNPN and SVGIG (reference sequence). The V gene lost 4 bases and the J gene lost 1 base, with 10 bases spanning the gap. The CDR3 loop spans 13 amino acids. CDR3 nucleotides: TGTGCCTGGATTTCAGGGAAGAACACTGAAGCTTTCTTT. Encoded protein: CAWISGKNTEAFF.

This clone was detected a few times. The chain is built from TRBV27 and TRBJ2-7; 7 bases fit TRBD1. This CDR3 comprises 16 residues. After removal of 0 bases from V and 3 bases from J, the junction contained 8 bases not matched to a gene. In germline, CDR1 is MNHEY, CDR2 SMNVEV (reference sequence). The CDR3 region has the DNA TGTGCCAGCAGTTTATCCATACCGGGACAGAACTACGAGCAGTACTTC. Its translation: CASSLSIPGQNYEQYF.